This T cell receptor beta chain was identified in a study of chemoradiotherapy in HPV16-positive cancers. Looking at the study overall: Functional T-cell assays on a couple of HPV16-positive patients' cells defined candidate HPV-specific clones and common TCR motifs.

Whole-study results and caveats: HPV-specific T cells were functionally defined from only two HPV16-positive patients. Candidate HPV-specific clones and E7-related TCR motifs grew in tumor during treatment. Better recurrence-free survival went with HPV-responsive T-cell expansion in HPV16-positive patients.

Clones were read by immunoSEQ multiplex PCR, and TCRdb kept only the in-frame ones, dropping some. Among more than 9,500 clones listed, roughly nine tenths were seen once. Remarks on this clone: What it binds is not known.

V was clipped by 3 bases and J by 0 bases, with 8 bases between them. The germline V gene encodes CDR1 SEHNR and CDR2 FQNEAQ (reference sequence). CDR3 length: 15 residues. This material consisted of blood, taken from a patient who underwent chemoradiotherapy. This chain uses TRBV7-9 with TRBJ1-4; D gene unclear. The clonotype comes from a human donor with HPV-associated anogenital cancer. For the CDR3, the DNA is TGTGCCAGCAGCTTGTCAGCTGCAACTAATGAAAAACTGTTTTTT. Encoded protein: CASSLSAATNEKLFF. The variable domain in full, completed from reference TRBV7-9 and TRBJ1-4, reads DTGVSQNPRHKITKRGQNVTFRCDPISEHNRLYWYRQTLGQGPEFLTYFQNEAQLEKSRLLSDRFSAERPKGSFSTLEIQRTEQGDSAMYLCASSLSAATNEKLFFGSGTQLSVL.